This T cell receptor beta chain was recovered during a study of T cell changes during pregnancy in multiple sclerosis. The data were produced by immunoSEQ multiplex PCR, yet TCRdb's version contains in-frame clones alone and is incomplete. The sample consists of about 100,000 clones, around 92% of them appearing once. Germline V CDR1 and CDR2: MNHEY, SVGAGI. The CDR3 loop spans 14 amino acids. Trimming removed 8 bases at V and 3 bases at J, with 15 bases between. The sequencing here drew on peripheral blood, taken before pregnancy. This receptor was taken from a female donor with multiple sclerosis, enrolled in a pregnancy study. The chain recombines TRBV6-5 with TRBJ2-3; possible D gene TRBD1, 5 bases. The CDR3 region is CASCRDSVTDTQYF. CDR3 nucleotide sequence: TGTGCCAGCTGTAGAGACAGCGTAACAGATACGCAGTATTTT.